These 8 T cell receptor beta chains originate from one sample sequenced in a study of T cell repertoires in cytomegalovirus infection (dated by TCRdb to about 2019). Instrument used: Illumina HiSeq 1500. TCRdb reworked the public reads: Q25 trimming with fastp, MiXCR clone assembly, productive beta chains retained. Rows with one shared CDR3 protein collapse into an entry with the most common genes and DNA. This sample gives approximately 170,000 distinct CDR3 sequences in total; 17% of them show up just once. 18% of the sample rests with the top ten. The sample comprised CD8+ T cells from PBMCs. These receptors originate from a human donor in good health (CMV status not recorded). Some clones in this sample may be carry-over from other donors' samples.

This clonotype was counted between two and nine times. Written as DNA, the CDR3 is TGTGCCAGCAGCTTTGGGACTAGCGGAGACTACGAGCAGTACTTC. Its protein is CASSFGTSGDYEQYF. J is TRBJ2-7 and V is TRBV7-6; 11 bases are shared with TRBD2. CDR3 length equals 15 residues. Germline V gene data show CDR1 as SGHVS and CDR2 as FNYEAQ. V was pared by 3 bases and J by 3 bases, with 4 bases of the junction left unmatched.

This clonotype was observed a few times. The chain joins TRBV30 to TRBJ2-7; D gene unclear. There are 13 residues in the CDR3. Germline CDR1 is GTSNPN and CDR2 is SVGIG (reference sequence). Trimming took 0 bases from V and 2 from J, leaving 8 bases between them. The CDR3 nucleotides are TGTGCCTGGAGTGTTGGCAGTACCTACGAGCAGTACTTC. It translates to CAWSVGSTYEQYF.

A few counts support this clonotype. The chain joins TRBV29-1 to TRBJ2-7; D is undetermined. This CDR3 has 12 residues. Germline CDR1 and CDR2: SQVTM and ANQGSEA. Trimming pared 4 bases from V and 1 base from J, leaving 8 bases between. CDR3 sequence: CSVVSVSYEQYF. Written as DNA, the CDR3 is TGCAGCGTTGTATCCGTTTCCTACGAGCAGTACTTC.

This clonotype appeared once. V gene TRBV27 combines with J gene TRBJ2-7; TRBD1 agrees at 7 bases. Losses at the gene ends were 4 bases for V and 4 bases for J; bases not matched to a gene: 13. The germline V gene has CDR1 MNHEY and CDR2 SMNVEV (reference sequence). The CDR3 extends over 16 amino acids. CDR3 sequence: CASSSLQGSRRYEQYF. CDR3 DNA sequence: TGTGCCAGCAGTTCCTTACAGGGGAGCCGCCGGTACGAGCAGTACTTC.

This chain connects TRBV6-2 or TRBV6-3 to TRBJ2-2, with D unresolved. This CDR3 contains 13 residues. Between the trimmed V and J ends, which lost 6 bases and 3 bases, there was a span of 8 bases. Germline V CDR1 and CDR2: MNHEY, SVGEGT. For the CDR3, the DNA is TGTGCCAGCAGCCACGGAGACACCGGGGAGCTGTTTTTT. Amino acids: CASSHGDTGELFF.

This clonotype was seen only a few times. The J gene is TRBJ2-1, the V gene TRBV7-8; possible D gene TRBD1, 6 bases. The V gene lost 6 bases and the J gene lost 5 bases, with 17 bases spanning the gap. CDR3 size: 15 residues. Looked up from germline, CDR1 is SGHVS and CDR2 is FQNEAQ. DNA for the CDR3: TGTGCCAGCAGTAACAGGGTCCCCAAGCACAATGAGCAGTTCTTC. Protein: CASSNRVPKHNEQFF.

The chain couples TRBV7-2 to TRBJ1-1, with D perhaps matching TRBD1 (6 bases). Germline V gives CDR1 SGHTA, CDR2 FQGNSA. The CDR3 extends over 14 amino acids. The ends were cut back, 7 bases at V and 6 bases at J, with 18 bases in the middle. CDR3 in amino acids: CASTNVWGASEAFF. The CDR3 nucleotides are TGTGCCAGCACTAATGTATGGGGGGCCTCTGAAGCTTTCTTT.

This clonotype has a handful of counts. The chain recombines TRBV11-1 with TRBJ2-7; TRBD2 aligns across 8 bases. From germline, CDR1 is SGHAT and CDR2 FQDESV (reference sequence). With V trimmed by 3 bases and J by 0 bases, 1 base remained unmatched. This CDR3 contains 14 residues. The CDR3 DNA reads TGTGCCAGCAGCTTTCGGGGGGGCTCCTACGAGCAGTACTTC. It yields the protein CASSFRGGSYEQYF.